These T cell receptor beta chains were read from a single sample in a study of shared clonotypes between healthy human individuals. Only in-frame clones appear in the TCRdb table, and some are missing; sequencing was by immunoSEQ multiplex PCR. The sample yields a few million clones, roughly 92% seen once. The sample comprised naive CD4+ T cells from PBMCs. The receptor set was obtained from a man younger than 35 in good health. Some clones in this sample may be carry-over from other donors' samples. Each CDR3 is given with its conserved first and last residue. The order of the fields is CDR3 DNA, CDR3 protein, V gene, J gene, clone size, D gene. The D gene is left open where the match is weak. Clone size is given for some rows only: seen once, a few or many times, or a class if the clone is expanded.

DNA: TGTGCCAGTAGTAATAGGGGTGCAGATACGCAGTATTTT; CDR3: CASSNRGADTQYF; V: TRBV19; J: TRBJ2-3; size: -; D: -
DNA: TGTGCCAGCAGTTTTGACACTAACTATGGCTACACCTTC; CDR3: CASSFDTNYGYTF; V: TRBV6-1; J: TRBJ1-2; size: -; D: -
DNA: TGCGCCAGCAGCTTGACAGGGCGAGCTAGCACAGATACGCAGTATTTT; CDR3: CASSLTGRASTDTQYF; V: TRBV5-1; J: TRBJ2-3; size: -; D: -
DNA: TGCGCCAGCAGCTTGCAAGGCAGACGGAACACTGAAGCTTTCTTT; CDR3: CASSLQGRRNTEAFF; V: TRBV5-1; J: TRBJ1-1; size: -; D: -
DNA: TGCGCCAGCAGCCAAGATCTGGGGCTAGCGGGAGGAATCCAAGAGACCCAGTACTTC; CDR3: CASSQDLGLAGGIQETQYF; V: TRBV4-1; J: TRBJ2-5; size: -; D: TRBD2
DNA: TGTGCCAGCACAATGGAGGAGGGCCTCTACAATGAGCAGTTCTTC; CDR3: CASTMEEGLYNEQFF; V: TRBV7-2; J: TRBJ2-1; size: -; D: -
DNA: TGTGCCAGCGGGGCGCGGGACGAGCAGTACTTC; CDR3: CASGARDEQYF; V: TRBV28; J: TRBJ2-7; size: once; D: -
DNA: TGTGCCTGGAGGGGGACAGGGGGGAACACCATATATTTT; CDR3: CAWRGTGGNTIYF; V: TRBV30; J: TRBJ1-3; size: -; D: TRBD1
DNA: TGTGCCAGCAGCGCCCCCCAAAGCACAGATACGCAGTATTTT; CDR3: CASSAPQSTDTQYF; V: TRBV9; J: TRBJ2-3; size: -; D: -
DNA: TGCGCCAGCAGCTTGGCCGTACTGCCTCTGGAGACCCAGTACTTC; CDR3: CASSLAVLPLETQYF; V: TRBV5-1; J: TRBJ2-5; size: -; D: -
DNA: TGTGTCAGCAGTTTCGTTAGGGGCCTCGAGCAGTACTTC; CDR3: CVSSFVRGLEQYF; V: TRBV27; J: TRBJ2-7; size: -; D: -
DNA: TGTGCCAGTTCCAAGACAGGTACAAGGGAAACCCAGTACTTC; CDR3: CASSKTGTRETQYF; V: TRBV19; J: TRBJ2-5; size: -; D: -
DNA: TGTGCCAGCAGCTCGAAGACTAGCGGCACGAGCCGCAATGAGCAGTTCTTC; CDR3: CASSSKTSGTSRNEQFF; V: TRBV5-4; J: TRBJ2-1; size: -; D: TRBD2
DNA: TGTGCCAGCAGCTCCGGGACAAACAAATACGAGCAGTACTTC; CDR3: CASSSGTNKYEQYF; V: TRBV28; J: TRBJ2-7; size: -; D: -
DNA: TGTGCCAGCAGTTTATCATTCGGGCAGAGGAACACTGAAGCTTTCTTT; CDR3: CASSLSFGQRNTEAFF; V: TRBV27; J: TRBJ1-1; size: -; D: -
DNA: TGTGCCAGCAGCAGAACAGGGGACAATGAGCAGTTCTTC; CDR3: CASSRTGDNEQFF; V: TRBV13; J: TRBJ2-1; size: -; D: TRBD1
DNA: TGTGCCAGCTTAAACAGGGAAAGCTCCTACGAGCAGTACTTC; CDR3: CASLNRESSYEQYF; V: TRBV28; J: TRBJ2-7; size: -; D: -
DNA: TGTGCCAGCAGTGCCCTTGGGACAGGGGTAGAAAAACTGTTTTTT; CDR3: CASSALGTGVEKLFF; V: TRBV27; J: TRBJ1-4; size: -; D: TRBD1
DNA: TGTGCCAGCAGCGTAGGAGGTGGAGACGAGCAGTACTTC; CDR3: CASSVGGGDEQYF; V: TRBV9; J: TRBJ2-7; size: -; D: -
DNA: TGTGCCAGCAGAAGGGACAGGGAATGGGACAATCAGCCCCAGCATTTT; CDR3: CASRRDREWDNQPQHF; V: TRBV21-1; J: TRBJ1-5; size: -; D: -
DNA: TGTGCCAGCAGCCAGAAACGACAGGGGATTGATACCCAGTACTTC; CDR3: CASSQKRQGIDTQYF; V: TRBV5-4; J: TRBJ2-5; size: -; D: TRBD1
DNA: TGTGCCAGCAGCCCCACATCCGCGAGGAACACCGGGGAGCTGTTTTTT; CDR3: CASSPTSARNTGELFF; V: TRBV7-3; J: TRBJ2-2; size: -; D: -
DNA: TGTGCCAGCAGTTTTTGGGGGGAGTCAGGAGAAGAGACCCAGTACTTC; CDR3: CASSFWGESGEETQYF; V: TRBV28; J: TRBJ2-5; size: once; D: -
DNA: TGTGCCAGCAGTGCGGACAGCCATTTCACAGATACGCAGTATTTT; CDR3: CASSADSHFTDTQYF; V: TRBV28; J: TRBJ2-3; size: -; D: -
DNA: TGTGCCAGCAGCCCCGGGACTGCCTCCTACGAGCAGTACTTC; CDR3: CASSPGTASYEQYF; V: TRBV6-1; J: TRBJ2-7; size: -; D: -
DNA: TGCGCCAGCTCTCTTCTCGGCGAGCAGTACTTC; CDR3: CASSLLGEQYF; V: TRBV5-1; J: TRBJ2-7; size: -; D: -
DNA: TGTGCCAGCAGTGAAGTGCCAGGGGGGTATTCCGCTGGGGCCAACGTCCTGACTTTC; CDR3: CASSEVPGGYSAGANVLTF; V: TRBV6-1; J: TRBJ2-6; size: once; D: -
DNA: TGTGCCAGCCAATCCAGGGACGGAAACACCATATATTTT; CDR3: CASQSRDGNTIYF; V: TRBV27; J: TRBJ1-3; size: -; D: -
DNA: TGTGCCTGGGCTAGCGGCCTACGAGAGACCCAGTACTTC; CDR3: CAWASGLRETQYF; V: TRBV30; J: TRBJ2-5; size: once; D: TRBD2
DNA: TGTGCCAGCAGCTTAAGTGGGAGCTACGAGCAGTACTTC; CDR3: CASSLSGSYEQYF; V: TRBV11-2; J: TRBJ2-7; size: once; D: -
DNA: TGTGCCTGGAGTGCTACGGGGTGGGATACGCAGTATTTT; CDR3: CAWSATGWDTQYF; V: TRBV30; J: TRBJ2-3; size: -; D: -